Below, one T cell receptor beta chain is given with its context. Its target is not known. The source of the sample is a study of shared clonotypes between healthy human individuals. An even split of each subset's genomic DNA across several immunoSEQ plates was performed. Sequenced by immunoSEQ multiplex PCR; TCRdb stores in-frame clones only, minus some. The profile shows roughly 410,000 clones, 96% of them singletons. Every one of the donors was a Caucasian adult that lived in Nashville, Tennessee. CD45RO+ cells were combined with CCR7-negative CD45RA+ TemRA cells to form CD8 memory. Findings and limits, study-wide: Measured sharing among donors was expected to vary with sequencing depth.

This TCR was sampled from a man aged 25-45 years in good health. The sequenced sample was memory CD8+ T cells sorted from blood. Subset defined: CD45RO+ cells pooled with CCR7-negative TemRA cells.

CDR3 in amino acids: CAIAGTGDSGGSYNEQFF. The CDR3 DNA sequence: TGTGCCATCGCTGGGACAGGGGATAGTGGGGGGTCCTACAATGAGCAGTTCTTC. V usage is TRBV10-3 and J usage is TRBJ2-1; 10 nucleotides agree with TRBD1. Germline V gene lookup returns CDR1 ENHRY and CDR2 SYGVKD. The J segment lost 1 base and the V segment lost 8 bases, leaving 14 bases of the junction unmatched. The CDR3 has 18 amino acids.